The present T cell receptor beta chain was sequenced within a study of neurological immune-mediated disorders. This clonotype was detected ten times or more. By 5'RACE with 10-nucleotide random UMIs, the cDNA was made. Sequencing runs each generated in excess of 160 million TCR-beta sequences derived from 15-18 subjects. TCRdb fed the 5' RACE reads into MiXCR, producing one record per CDR3 protein. The table has over 45,000 distinct CDR3 sequences, about 25% seen once; the top ten hold roughly 25%. CDR3 size: 12 residues. Germline CDR1 and CDR2: DFQATT and SNEGSKA (reference sequence). Trimming removed 6 bases from V and 7 bases from J, with 12 bases in between. The unsorted libraries originated from 2 million PBMCs kept at -80 C.

This chain uses TRBV20-1 with TRBJ2-2; possible D gene TRBD2, 6 bases. The receptor was derived from a woman in her sixties or seventies in good health. Sequencing was done on a sample of PBMCs. CDR3 sequence reads: CSAPRRDGELFF. In DNA form, the CDR3 reads TGCAGTGCCCCGCGGCGGGACGGGGAGCTGTTTTTT.